The 24 T cell receptor beta chains below all came from one sample that was sequenced in a study of T cell changes during pregnancy in multiple sclerosis. Assay: immunoSEQ multiplex PCR; the TCRdb copy retains only in-frame clones and omits some. The sample carries some 74,000 clones, roughly 92% recorded once. This material consisted of peripheral blood, taken before pregnancy. Receptors were obtained from a female donor with multiple sclerosis, enrolled in a pregnancy study.

This chain links TRBV25-1 with TRBJ2-2; D possibly corresponds to TRBD2 (5 bases). V dropped 4 bases and J dropped 4 bases, with 13 bases sitting between them. Germline V gene lookup returns CDR1 MGHDK and CDR2 SYGVNS. The CDR3 loop spans 15 amino acids. Here the CDR3 DNA reads TGTGCCAGCAGTGGGGGAGAGCATCTCACCGGGGAGCTGTTTTTT. Translated: CASSGGEHLTGELFF.

The genes are TRBV27 and TRBJ2-1; 10 bases line up with TRBD2. The CDR3 is 18 amino acids. Germline V gives CDR1 MNHEY, CDR2 SMNVEV (reference sequence). Germline trimming cut 6 bases from V and 0 bases from J; bases unmatched to any gene: 11. For the CDR3, the DNA is TGTGCCAGCAGAACAAGCGGGAGGGCGTCGAGCTCCTACAATGAGCAGTTCTTC. This translates into CASRTSGRASSSYNEQFF.

The J gene is TRBJ2-6, the V gene TRBV19, with D maybe TRBD2 (5 bases). The CDR3 contains 13 residues. Between the trimmed V and J ends, which lost 4 bases and 8 bases, there was a span of 9 bases. CDR1 and CDR2 (germline): LNHDA, SQIVND (reference sequence). The CDR3 here is CASSSRESNVLTF. Here the CDR3 DNA reads TGTGCCAGTAGTAGTAGGGAGTCCAACGTCCTGACTTTC.

The V gene is TRBV11-2, the J gene TRBJ2-1, with D unclear. Looked up from germline, CDR1 is SGHAT and CDR2 is FQNNGV. This CDR3 has 13 residues. The V end lost 2 bases, the J end lost 6 bases, and 8 bases lay between the germline ends. CDR3 sequence (DNA): TGTGCCAGCAGCTTAATAATGTCCAATGAGCAGTTCTTC. Translation gives CASSLIMSNEQFF. Drawing the rest from reference TRBV11-2 and TRBJ2-1, the complete variable domain is EAGVAQSPRYKIIEKRQSVAFWCNPISGHATLYWYQQILGQGPKLLIQFQNNGVVDDSQLPKDRFSAERLKGVDSTLKIQPAKLEDSAVYLCASSLIMSNEQFFGPGTRLTVL.

V and J are TRBV27 and TRBJ2-7, with D perhaps TRBD1 (6 bases). V was shortened by 5 bases and J by 1 base, with 12 bases between the two germline ends. CDR3 length equals 14 residues. The germline CDR1 and CDR2 sequences are MNHEY and SMNVEV (reference sequence). CDR3: CASSLHQGSYEQYF. For the CDR3, the DNA is TGTGCCAGCAGTCTCCATCAGGGGTCCTACGAGCAGTACTTC.

DNA for the CDR3: TGTGCCAGCAGCTTGGACAGTAGGTTGGATACGCAGTATTTT. Translating gives CASSLDSRLDTQYF. This rearrangement joins TRBV6-5 to TRBJ2-3; perhaps TRBD1 as D (6 bases). Trimming pared 6 bases from V and 6 bases from J, leaving 16 bases between. In germline, CDR1 is MNHEY, CDR2 SVGAGI. The CDR3 length is 14 residues.

The CDR3 region is CASSPLEGANTEAFF. The CDR3 nucleotides read TGTGCCAGCAGCCCCCTGGAGGGAGCGAACACTGAAGCTTTCTTT. The chain combines TRBV28 with TRBJ1-1, with D hard to call. The germline V gene has CDR1 MDHEN and CDR2 SYDVKM. The CDR3 has 15 amino acids. Trimming took off 6 bases at V and 1 base at J, with 15 bases between the two ends.

The chain combines TRBV6-5 with TRBJ2-4; 10 bases map to TRBD2. V gave up 0 bases and J gave up 6 bases; unmatched junction bases: 5. This CDR3 has 16 residues. Germline V lookup: CDR1 MNHEY, CDR2 SVGAGI. This CDR3 reads CASSYSTSGPRNIQYF. Here the CDR3 DNA reads TGTGCCAGCAGTTACTCGACTAGCGGGCCTCGAAACATTCAGTACTTC.

The rearrangement joins TRBV4-3 to TRBJ2-1, with TRBD2 matching 9 bases. The junction had 0 bases not matched to a gene; V was cut back by 0 bases and J by 3 bases. Germline V lookup: CDR1 LGHNA, CDR2 YSLEER. There are 15 residues in the CDR3. CDR3 sequence reads: CASSQDSGGYNEQFF. CDR3 DNA sequence: TGCGCCAGCAGCCAAGATAGCGGGGGCTACAATGAGCAGTTCTTC.

The V gene is TRBV18, the J gene TRBJ2-3; D not certain. This CDR3 region has 14 residues. Germline V gives CDR1 KGHSH, CDR2 LQKENI. Trimming cost V 8 bases and J 0 bases, with 12 bases left between them. DNA of the CDR3: TGTGCCAGCCAACCGGAGACTAGCACAGATACGCAGTATTTT. Translation gives CASQPETSTDTQYF.

The chain employs TRBV14 and TRBJ1-5; 8 bases align to TRBD1. Germline loops: CDR1 SGHDN, CDR2 FVKESK. The CDR3 runs to 17 residues. V was clipped by 7 bases and J by 4 bases; unmatched bases: 15. CDR3 in amino acids: CASKGSLRDRQNQPQHF. The DNA of the CDR3 is TGTGCCAGCAAGGGAAGTCTCCGGGACAGGCAAAATCAGCCCCAGCATTTT.

The DNA of the CDR3 is TGCGCCAGCAGCTTGGGGCAGGGGATCAAAGAGACCCAGTACTTC. Translating gives CASSLGQGIKETQYF. The chain joins TRBV5-1 to TRBJ2-5, with D tentatively TRBD1 (6 bases). Germline-derived CDR1 and CDR2 are SGHRS and YFSETQ. CDR3 length: 15 residues. Trimming left V 0 bases short and J 3 bases short, with 12 bases between.

The chain employs TRBV11-2 and TRBJ2-2; D is possibly TRBD1 (6 bases). Germline assignment: CDR1 SGHAT and CDR2 FQNNGV. Between the trimmed V and J ends, which lost 5 bases and 2 bases, there was a span of 15 bases. This CDR3 region has 16 residues. The CDR3 sequence is CASSTWTAINTGELFF. The CDR3 region has the DNA TGTGCCAGCAGCACATGGACAGCTATAAACACCGGGGAGCTGTTTTTT.

V gene TRBV4-3 combines with J gene TRBJ2-7, with TRBD1 as a possible D gene (5 bases). V was pared by 0 bases and J by 1 base, with 16 bases between. The CDR3 has 17 amino acids. Germline CDR1 is LGHNA and CDR2 is YSLEER. The CDR3 here is CASSQEPSGPNSYEQYF. The CDR3 DNA reads TGCGCCAGCAGCCAAGAACCGTCAGGGCCCAATTCCTACGAGCAGTACTTC.

The CDR3 sequence is CASIPLETGTEAFF. For the CDR3, the DNA is TGTGCCAGCATTCCCCTCGAGACAGGTACTGAAGCTTTCTTT. The chain carries TRBV28 and TRBJ1-1, with a weak D call TRBD1 (6 bases). Looked up from germline, CDR1 is MDHEN and CDR2 is SYDVKM. CDR3 length: 14 amino acids. Trimming stripped 7 bases from V and 5 bases from J, with 17 bases between.

The chain has TRBV2 and TRBJ2-5, with TRBD1 matching over 8 bases. CDR3 length: 15 residues. The germline V gene has CDR1 SNHLY and CDR2 FYNNEI. Trimming took 2 bases from V and 5 from J; bases not matched to a gene: 7. The CDR3 protein is CASSERDRTLETQYF. In DNA form, the CDR3 reads TGTGCCAGCAGTGAACGGGACAGGACCTTGGAGACCCAGTACTTC. The whole variable domain, filled in from reference TRBV2 and TRBJ2-5, reads EPEVTQTPSHQVTQMGQEVILRCVPISNHLYFYWYRQILGQKVEFLVSFYNNEISEKSEIFDDQFSVERPDGSNFTLKIRSTKLEDSAMYFCASSERDRTLETQYFGPGTRLLVL.

CDR3 loop: CASSEPRENTEAFF. In DNA, the CDR3 is TGTGCCAGCAGCGAGCCCAGGGAAAACACTGAAGCTTTCTTT. The chain has TRBV5-5 and TRBJ1-1; D is perhaps TRBD1 (5 bases). In germline, CDR1 is SGHKS, CDR2 YYEKEE (reference sequence). The CDR3 consists of 14 residues. V was clipped by 4 bases and J by 2 bases, with 12 bases between them.

This clone has a handful of counts. V and J are TRBV30 and TRBJ1-1; perhaps TRBD1 as D (5 bases). CDR1 and CDR2 from the germline V gene are GTSNPN and SVGIG (reference sequence). V gave up 3 bases and J gave up 5 bases, with 16 bases separating them. CDR3 length: 14 amino acids. The CDR3 loop is CAWRLGPAGTEAFF. The CDR3 DNA reads as TGTGCCTGGAGGCTGGGACCCGCGGGGACTGAAGCTTTCTTT.

The chain combines TRBV7-6 with TRBJ1-5, with TRBD1 matching over 7 bases. With V trimmed by 5 bases and J by 9 bases, 4 bases remained unmatched. The germline CDR1 and CDR2 sequences are SGHVS and FNYEAQ. This CDR3 region has 12 residues. The CDR3 protein is CASSLRTGPQHF. The CDR3 coding sequence is TGTGCCAGCAGCCTAAGGACAGGGCCCCAGCATTTT.

The chain combines TRBV6-5 with TRBJ1-2; D unresolved. The CDR3 consists of 15 residues. Trimming took off 2 bases at V and 2 bases at J, with 12 bases between the two ends. From germline, CDR1 is MNHEY and CDR2 SVGAGI. CDR3 in DNA: TGTGCCAGCAGTTACGCCCACCAGTTAAACTATGGCTACACCTTC. Protein sequence: CASSYAHQLNYGYTF.

CDR3 protein: CASSSEIQGPKNIQYF. As DNA, the CDR3 is TGCGCCAGCAGCTCTGAAATACAGGGGCCGAAAAACATTCAGTACTTC. This rearrangement joins TRBV5-1 to TRBJ2-4, with 7 bases fitting TRBD1. The CDR3 is 16 amino acids. Germline-derived CDR1 and CDR2 are SGHRS and YFSETQ. Trimming at V came to 3 bases and at J to 4 bases, leaving 10 bases not matched to a gene.

This clone was seen just once. The chain couples TRBV7-6 to TRBJ2-4, with D tentatively TRBD1 (6 bases). The CDR3 runs to 19 residues. The V end lost 2 bases, the J end lost 0 bases, and 20 bases lay between the germline ends. Germline V gene sequence: CDR1 SGHVS, CDR2 FNYEAQ. The CDR3 bases are TGTGCCAGCAGCTTATTTCCCCGGACAGTATTACTAGCCAAAAACATTCAGTACTTC. Protein sequence: CASSLFPRTVLLAKNIQYF. Supplemented by reference TRBV7-6 and TRBJ2-4, the full variable domain reads GAGVSQSPRYKVTKRGQDVALRCDPISGHVSLYWYRQALGQGPEFLTYFNYEAQQDKSGLPNDRFSAERPEGSISTLTIQRTEQRDSAMYRCASSLFPRTVLLAKNIQYFGAGTRLSVL.

This chain uses TRBV28 with TRBJ2-7, with D tentatively TRBD1 (5 bases). CDR3 length: 11 residues. Trimming took 5 bases from V and 3 from J, leaving 5 bases between them. The germline gives CDR1 MDHEN, CDR2 SYDVKM. CDR3 sequence reads: CASSQGYEQYF. The CDR3 DNA reads as TGTGCCAGCAGTCAGGGCTACGAGCAGTACTTC.

V is TRBV7-3 and J is TRBJ2-3; D unclear. This CDR3 has 14 residues. Trimming removed 1 base at V and 2 bases at J, with 7 bases between. The V gene's germline CDR1 is SGHTA and CDR2 FQGTGA. The DNA of the CDR3 is TGTGCCAGCAGCTTAATGGCAGACACAGATACGCAGTATTTT. Residues: CASSLMADTDTQYF.